This TCR beta chain comes out of a study of CD4+ T cells in melanoma. Whole-study findings and limits: CD8+ T cell, macrophage and B cell function reportedly correlated with neoantigen-specific CD4+ T cells. Reportedly, melanoma neoantigen-specific CD4+ T cells showed varied differentiation states.

Generated by immunoSEQ multiplex PCR, the TCRdb table keeps only in-frame clones and is missing some. The table lists about 140,000 clones, 85% to 95% of them singletons. CDR3 length: 14 amino acids. The germline CDR1 and CDR2 sequences are LGHNT and FRNRAP. Trimming took 1 base from V and 4 from J; bases not matched to a gene: 3. This clone came up a few times. Its antigen is not identified. The genes are TRBV12-5 and TRBJ2-5; 7 bases line up with TRBD2. This receptor was identified in a human donor with melanoma. CDR3 coding DNA: TGTGCTAGTGGTTTGGCGGGGGGTCGAGAGACCCAGTACTTC. It codes for CASGLAGGRETQYF.